The 28 T cell receptor beta chains below all came from one sample that was sequenced in a study of T cells in Graves' hyperthyroidism and ophthalmopathy. There were TCR beta CDR3 regions amplified from RNA transcripts. A first-round RT-PCR of the TCR CDR3 used the HTBI primer set. TCRdb reanalysed the multiplex PCR reads using MiXCR and keeps one entry per CDR3 protein. The sample has more than 550,000 distinct CDR3 sequences, about 45% seen once; the top ten hold approximately 7.2%. The material sequenced was peripheral blood or thyroid tissue (not recorded which). The receptors originated from an adult man with Graves' disease, either hyperthyroidism or ophthalmopathy (not recorded which).

The V call is TRBV7-9, the J call TRBJ1-3; D not resolved. V lost 7 bases, J lost 1 base, and 14 bases lay in between. The CDR3 totals 15 residues. Germline CDR1 SEHNR, CDR2 FQNEAQ (reference sequence). The CDR3 loop is CASNLGDTSGNTIYF. The DNA of the CDR3 is TGTGCCAGCAACCTCGGGGATACATCTGGAAACACCATATATTTT.

Notes on this clonotype: Given the absence of the conserved phenylalanine or tryptophan at the CDR3 end, a read error is likely. The limits of the CDR3 on the DNA are not certain, so only TCRdb's listed CDR3 is given. V usage is TRBV7-9 and J usage is TRBJ1-6. The germline V gene encodes CDR1 SEHNR and CDR2 FQNEAQ (reference sequence). Termini included, the CDR3 measures 13 amino acids. This chain's CDR3 is CASSLAPNSPLQS.

V gene TRBV7-2 combines with J gene TRBJ2-7; 12 nucleotides agree with TRBD2. CDR1 is SGHTA, CDR2 FQGNSA, per germline. The CDR3 is 15 amino acids. V was clipped by 2 bases and J by 4 bases; unmatched bases: 3. CDR3 amino acids: CASSLSTSGGYEQYF. DNA for the CDR3: TGTGCCAGCAGCTTATCGACTAGCGGGGGTTACGAGCAGTACTTC.

The chain recombines TRBV7-3 with TRBJ2-7; perhaps D is TRBD1 or TRBD2 (5 bases each). From germline, CDR1 is SGHTA and CDR2 FQGTGA. The CDR3 loop spans 13 amino acids. Trimming took 5 bases from V and 3 from J, leaving 11 bases between them. Here the CDR3 DNA reads TGTGCCAGCAGCCAGGGACGCCTCTACGAGCAGTACTTC. It encodes CASSQGRLYEQYF. The whole variable domain, remainder taken from reference TRBV7-3 and TRBJ2-7, is GAGVSQTPSNKVTEKGKYVELRCDPISGHTALYWYRQSLGQGPEFLIYFQGTGAADDSGLPNDRFFAVRPEGSVSTLKIQRTERGDSAVYLCASSQGRLYEQYFGPGTRLTVT.

Only one count was recorded for this clonotype. The genes are TRBV20-1 and TRBJ2-5; D is possibly TRBD1 (6 bases). Per the germline V gene, CDR1 is DFQATT and CDR2 is SNEGSKA (reference sequence). CDR3 size: 12 residues. V was shortened by 6 bases and J by 2 bases, with 10 bases between the two germline ends. CDR3 protein: CSALGGQETQYF. CDR3 coding DNA: TGCAGTGCGCTAGGGGGACAAGAGACCCAGTACTTC.

This clonotype was counted a single time. Compared with germline, one end of the junction differs, possibly owing to a read error. The genes are TRBV7-9 and TRBJ1-3; unclear D gene. Germline-derived CDR1 and CDR2 are SEHNR and FQNEAQ (reference sequence). The CDR3 runs to 14 residues. The CDR3 DNA reads TGTGCCAGCAGCTTGTTCGGGATTGGAAACGCCATATATTTT. This encodes CASSLFGIGNAIYF.

For this clonotype: The junction does not match germline at one end; this may be a read error. This sequence joins TRBV2 and TRBJ1-5; TRBD1 agrees at 8 bases. Per germline, CDR1 SNHLY and CDR2 FYNNEI. CDR3 length equals 14 residues. CDR3 region: CASSDGQGNQAQHF. In DNA form, the CDR3 reads TGTGCCAGCAGTGACGGACAGGGCAATCAGGCCCAGCATTTT.

This clonotype was recorded a few times. V is TRBV4-2 and J is TRBJ2-5; 13 bases are a match to TRBD2. The CDR3 runs to 13 residues. Per germline, CDR1 LGHNA and CDR2 YNFKEQ. V trimming: 2 bases; J trimming: 12 bases; junction bases outside the gene matches: 3. CDR3 loop: CASSQNGLAGEYF. In nucleotides, the CDR3 is TGTGCCAGCAGCCAAAATGGACTAGCGGGGGAGTACTTC.

This chain uses TRBV29-1 with TRBJ1-6, with D uncertain. Germline-derived CDR1 and CDR2 are SQVTM and ANQGSEA. V dropped 8 bases and J dropped 7 bases, with 18 bases sitting between them. The CDR3 loop spans 14 amino acids. The CDR3 DNA is TGCAGCCGACGGACGGGTGGAGTAAATTCACCCCTCCACTTT. As protein: CSRRTGGVNSPLHF.

CDR3 nucleotides: TGTGCCAGCTTAATTCCCGGCTACGAGCAGTACTTC. Protein product: CASLIPGYEQYF. This sequence joins TRBV7-9 and TRBJ2-7; D gene ambiguous. The ends were cut back, 8 bases at V and 3 bases at J, with 11 bases in the middle. This CDR3 is built from 12 residues. Looked up from germline, CDR1 is SEHNR and CDR2 is FQNEAQ (reference sequence). Using reference TRBV7-9 and TRBJ2-7 for the parts outside the CDR3, the full variable domain is DTGVSQNPRHKITKRGQNVTFRCDPISEHNRLYWYRQTLGQGPEFLTYFQNEAQLEKSRLLSDRFSAERPKGSFSTLEIQRTEQGDSAMYLCASLIPGYEQYFGPGTRLTVT.

For this clonotype: Since a much larger clone is just one base distant, this may be a read error. V gene TRBV19 combines with J gene TRBJ1-6; 10 nucleotides agree with TRBD1. This CDR3 spans 15 amino acids. Germline lookup yields CDR1 LNHDA and CDR2 SQIVND (reference sequence). CDR3 residues: CASSRQGARNSPHHF. The DNA of the CDR3 is TGTGCCAGTAGCCGACAGGGGGCGCGGAATTCACCCCACCACTTT.

This clonotype has only one observation. CDR3 sequence reads: CATSVGDNYGYTF. DNA for the CDR3: TGTGCCACCAGCGTCGGGGACAACTATGGCTACACCTTC. V and J are TRBV24-1 and TRBJ1-2, with D perhaps matching TRBD1 (5 bases). Deletions cut 7 bases from V and 2 bases from J, with 10 bases between. CDR3 size: 13 residues. Looked up from germline, CDR1 is KGHDR and CDR2 is SFDVKD.

The CDR3 DNA reads TGTGCCAGCAGCTTAGCAGAAGGAGGGCATAATTCACCCCTCCACTTT. This translates into CASSLAEGGHNSPLHF. The chain employs TRBV7-6 and TRBJ1-6; D remains ambiguous. Germline V lookup: CDR1 SGHVS, CDR2 FNYEAQ. This CDR3 is built from 16 residues. V dropped 0 bases and J dropped 5 bases, with 11 bases sitting between them. The entire variable domain, with the rest obtained from reference TRBV7-6 and TRBJ1-6, is as follows: GAGVSQSPRYKVTKRGQDVALRCDPISGHVSLYWYRQALGQGPEFLTYFNYEAQQDKSGLPNDRFSAERPEGSISTLTIQRTEQRDSAMYRCASSLAEGGHNSPLHFGNGTRLTVT.

The V gene is TRBV20-1, the J gene TRBJ2-2; no firm D call. CDR1 is DFQATT and CDR2 is SNEGSKA in the germline V gene (reference sequence). Trimming removed 4 bases at V and 4 bases at J, with 4 bases between. This CDR3 spans 11 amino acids. DNA for the CDR3: TGCAGTGCTAAGGGCACCGGGGAGCTGTTTTTT. Its protein is CSAKGTGELFF.

This clonotype was observed at least ten times. The chain couples TRBV29-1 to TRBJ1-1; 8 bases map to TRBD1. The CDR3 loop spans 12 amino acids. Germline-derived CDR1 and CDR2 are SQVTM and ANQGSEA. The J segment lost 6 bases and the V segment lost 4 bases, leaving 4 bases of the junction unmatched. CDR3 DNA: TGCAGCGTTGGGATACAGGGGGCTGAAGCTTTCTTT. Amino acid sequence: CSVGIQGAEAFF.

This clonotype was recorded at least ten times. The rearrangement uses TRBV24-1 and TRBJ2-5; 10 positions agree with TRBD2. CDR1 is KGHDR, CDR2 SFDVKD, per germline. Losses at the gene ends were 2 bases for V and 3 bases for J; bases not matched to a gene: 5. CDR3 length: 16 amino acids. DNA of the CDR3: TGTGCCACCAGTGATTGGCTAGCGGGAGTAAAAGAGACCCAGTACTTC. Translating gives CATSDWLAGVKETQYF.

This clonotype was picked up a small number of times. CDR3 sequence reads: CASSPTPTNEKLFF. The CDR3 DNA follows: TGTGCCAGCAGCCCTACCCCCACCAATGAAAAACTGTTTTTT. This chain links TRBV9 with TRBJ1-4, with no clear D. Germline CDR1 SGDLS, CDR2 YYNGEE. The CDR3 has 14 residues. The germline V and J ends were trimmed by 4 bases and 5 bases, with 12 bases remaining between them. The full variable domain, in which reference TRBV9 and TRBJ1-4 provide the parts outside the CDR3, is DSGVTQTPKHLITATGQRVTLRCSPRSGDLSVYWYQQSLDQGLQFLIQYYNGEERAKGNILERFSAQQFPDLHSELNLSSLELGDSALYFCASSPTPTNEKLFFGSGTQLSVL.

V usage is TRBV2 and J usage is TRBJ1-4, with D tentatively TRBD1 (5 bases). CDR1 and CDR2 from the germline V gene are SNHLY and FYNNEI. The CDR3 loop spans 13 amino acids. Between the trimmed V and J ends, which lost 0 bases and 8 bases, there was a span of 7 bases. The CDR3 bases are TGTGCCAGCAGTGAAGCACACAGGGAAAAACTGTTTTTT. Its translation: CASSEAHREKLFF.

This clonotype was seen a few times. The V gene is TRBV25-1, the J gene TRBJ1-6; 9 nucleotides line up with TRBD1. This CDR3 comprises 14 residues. From germline, CDR1 is MGHDK and CDR2 SYGVNS. Trimming took 10 bases from V and 5 from J; bases not matched to a gene: 6. CDR3 loop: CATLGQGDNSPLHF. DNA for the CDR3: TGTGCCACCTTGGGACAGGGCGATAATTCACCCCTCCACTTT. The full variable domain, rest sourced from reference TRBV25-1 and TRBJ1-6, is EADIYQTPRYLVIGTGKKITLECSQTMGHDKMYWYQQDPGMELHLIHYSYGVNSTEKGDLSSESTVSRIRTEHFPLTLESARPSHTSQYLCATLGQGDNSPLHFGNGTRLTVT.

A few counts support this clonotype. The rearrangement joins TRBV7-2 to TRBJ1-5, with 8 positions matching TRBD1. With V trimmed by 5 bases and J by 2 bases, 8 bases remained unmatched. This CDR3 contains 16 residues. The germline CDR1 and CDR2 sequences are SGHTA and FQGNSA. In nucleotides, the CDR3 is TGTGCCAGCAGCCTGGTAACGGGACAGGGCAATCAGCCCCAGCATTTT. Translation: CASSLVTGQGNQPQHF.

The sample holds many counts of this clonotype. V usage is TRBV5-1 and J usage is TRBJ2-7; 11 bases agree with TRBD2. The CDR3 totals 15 residues. Germline trimming cut 4 bases from V and 1 base from J; bases unmatched to any gene: 4. Looked up from germline, CDR1 is SGHRS and CDR2 is YFSETQ. The CDR3 bases are TGCGCCAGCAGCCTAAGACTAGCGGGGTCCTACGAGCAGTACTTC. Residues: CASSLRLAGSYEQYF.

For this clonotype: The junction differs from germline at one of its ends, possibly a read error. V gene TRBV25-1 combines with J gene TRBJ1-2; 8 bases fit TRBD1. The CDR3 length is 15 residues. The germline V gene has CDR1 MGHDK and CDR2 SYGVNS. CDR3 sequence reads: CASSQPRTGSGGYTF. In nucleotides, the CDR3 is TGCGCCAGCAGCCAACCCAGGACAGGGTCCGGGGGCTACACCTTC.

The CDR3 sequence: CASYRSPPNTEAFF. In nucleotides, the CDR3 is TGTGCCAGCTATAGGAGCCCACCGAACACTGAAGCTTTCTTT. The chain carries TRBV6-1 and TRBJ1-1; D unclear. Per the germline V gene, CDR1 is MNHNS and CDR2 is SASEGT. There are 14 residues in the CDR3. V lost 8 bases to trimming and J lost 1 base, with 14 bases between them.

The chain's CDR3 is CAISVEGQIDGYTF. For the CDR3, the DNA is TGTGCCATCAGTGTGGAGGGACAAATCGATGGCTACACCTTC. This chain uses TRBV10-3 with TRBJ1-2; D may be TRBD1 (6 bases). The V end lost 4 bases, the J end lost 6 bases, and 15 bases lay between the germline ends. The CDR3 has 14 residues. Germline lookup yields CDR1 ENHRY and CDR2 SYGVKD.

A remark on this clonotype: Without the conserved terminal phenylalanine or tryptophan, this CDR3 likely stems from a read error. It is unclear where the CDR3 begins or ends on the DNA, so no DNA is shown, and the CDR3 is as TCRdb lists it. The J gene is TRBJ2-2, the V gene TRBV10-2; the D call TRBD1 from the table was never checked on the DNA. 14 amino acids form the CDR3, both terminal residues included. CDR1 and CDR2 (germline): WSHSY, SAAADI. This CDR3 is CASSKGQEHRGAVV.

The CDR3 sequence: CASSYRVPDSEAFF. CDR3 DNA: TGTGCCAGCAGTTACAGAGTCCCGGACAGTGAAGCTTTCTTT. The chain uses TRBV2 and TRBJ1-1; TRBD1 might be the D (6 bases). Germline assignment: CDR1 SNHLY and CDR2 FYNNEI. The CDR3 length is 14 residues. V lost 5 bases to trimming and J lost 7 bases, with 17 bases between them.

This chain joins TRBV29-1 and TRBJ2-7; 9 nucleotides agree with TRBD1. The tail of the sequence fits TRBJ2-6 better, so the J call may be wrong. Germline-derived CDR1 and CDR2 are SQVTM and ANQGSEA. The CDR3 is made up of 15 amino acids. The CDR3 reads CSAVIPGQGAYVLTF. The CDR3 DNA reads TGCAGCGCAGTTATTCCGGGACAGGGTGCCTACGTCCTGACTTTC.

This clonotype was observed once. The chain employs TRBV6-5 and TRBJ1-3; D remains unclear. V was trimmed by 5 bases and J by 0 bases, leaving 11 bases between them. CDR3 size: 15 residues. CDR1 is MNHEY, CDR2 SVGAGI, per germline. CDR3 DNA: TGTGCCAGCAGTATCGGGATTATCTCTGGAAACACCATATATTTT. It translates to CASSIGIISGNTIYF.